The 32 T cell receptor beta chains given below trace back to one sample, sequenced in a study of cytomegalovirus exposure and HLA in healthy donors. The PCR employed 60 Vbeta primers together with 13 Jbeta primers. Libraries were prepared by immunoSEQ multiplex PCR; TCRdb keeps only in-frame clonotypes and omits some of them. The sample shows roughly 150,000 clones, over 70% of them seen only once. Specimen: PBMCs. The receptors were gathered from a middle-aged woman in good health and CMV-seropositive.

This clone was counted between two and nine times. This chain uses TRBV27 with TRBJ2-7, with 10 nucleotides matching TRBD1. V trimming: 3 bases; J trimming: 3 bases; junction bases outside the gene matches: 5. The CDR3 sequence is 15 residues long. The germline V gene has CDR1 MNHEY and CDR2 SMNVEV (reference sequence). The CDR3 spells CASSFSGTGVYEQYF. The CDR3 DNA reads as TGTGCCAGCAGTTTTTCCGGGACAGGGGTCTACGAGCAGTACTTC.

The V gene is TRBV6-1, the J gene TRBJ1-6; maybe TRBD1 (5 bases). This CDR3 comprises 15 residues. The V gene lost 0 bases and the J gene lost 7 bases, with 10 bases spanning the gap. Germline V lookup: CDR1 MNHNS, CDR2 SASEGT. For the CDR3, the DNA is TGTGCCAGCAGTGAAGCGACAGCAGCAAATTCACCCCTCCACTTT. It specifies CASSEATAANSPLHF.

The rearrangement links TRBV5-1 to TRBJ1-2; 8 nucleotides match TRBD1. The CDR3 is made up of 14 amino acids. V lost 3 bases and J lost 3; bases outside the gene matches: 4. Per germline, CDR1 SGHRS and CDR2 YFSETQ. CDR3 DNA sequence: TGCGCCAGCAGCTATCAGGGACAGGACTATGGCTACACCTTC. It is translated as CASSYQGQDYGYTF.

The chain has TRBV20-1 and TRBJ1-2; D possibly corresponds to TRBD1 (5 bases). The V end was cut by 4 bases, the J end by 8 bases, with 11 bases between. Germline assignment: CDR1 DFQATT and CDR2 SNEGSKA (reference sequence). The CDR3 spans 11 residues. CDR3 sequence: CSATDTLGYTF. CDR3 DNA sequence: TGCAGTGCTACGGACACTTTAGGCTACACCTTC.

Comments on this clone: A read error may produce the germline difference seen at one junction end. The CDR3 is CASSPPTGFGANGLTF. The CDR3 region has the DNA TGTGCCAGCTCACCTCCTACAGGGTTTGGGGCCAACGGCCTGACTTTC. The chain has TRBV18 and TRBJ2-6, with D possibly TRBD1 on 6 matching bases. The germline CDR1 and CDR2 sequences are KGHSH and LQKENI. The CDR3 is 16 amino acids. Using reference TRBV18 and TRBJ2-6 for the parts outside the CDR3, the full variable domain is NAGVMQNPRHLVRRRGQEARLRCSPMKGHSHVYWYRQLPEEGLKFMVYLQKENIIDESGMPKERFSAEFPKEGPSILRIQQVVRGDSAAYFCASSPPTGFGANGLTFGAGSRLTVL.

This clone was detected only a few times. The V call is TRBV19, the J call TRBJ2-2, with D unresolved. Germline-derived CDR1 and CDR2 are LNHDA and SQIVND (reference sequence). The CDR3 loop spans 16 amino acids. The V and J ends lost 6 bases and 0 bases respectively, with 14 bases between them. CDR3 sequence: CASRHRQVSNTGELFF. CDR3 sequence (DNA): TGTGCCAGTAGACATCGGCAGGTCTCGAACACCGGGGAGCTGTTTTTT.

The chain couples TRBV11-2 to TRBJ2-6, with D possibly being TRBD2 (7 bases). The CDR3 spans 16 residues. Germline V gives CDR1 SGHAT, CDR2 FQNNGV. V lost 2 bases and J 0 bases, leaving 8 bases between the germline ends. CDR3 protein: CASSLRGGSGANVLTF. The CDR3 DNA is TGTGCCAGCAGCTTAAGGGGGGGCTCTGGGGCCAACGTCCTGACTTTC.

The J gene is TRBJ2-7, the V gene TRBV6-1, with TRBD1 as a possible D gene (5 bases). Trimming left V 2 bases short and J 4 bases short, with 12 bases between. Germline lookup yields CDR1 MNHNS and CDR2 SASEGT. The CDR3 length is 14 residues. The CDR3 nucleotides are TGTGCCAGCAGTGAAAGCAGGGTCTGGTACGAGCAGTACTTC. This translates into CASSESRVWYEQYF.

The V and J genes are TRBV7-2 and TRBJ1-6, with D possibly being TRBD1 (6 bases). Trimming left V 3 bases short and J 0 bases short, with 9 bases between. The CDR3 extends over 16 amino acids. Germline assignment: CDR1 SGHTA and CDR2 FQGNSA. The DNA for the CDR3 is TGTGCCAGCAGCTTTCGGGACACCTCCTATAATTCACCCCTCCACTTT. Protein product: CASSFRDTSYNSPLHF.

In this sample, this clone turned up once. V is TRBV7-8 and J is TRBJ2-3, with D possibly matching TRBD1 (5 bases). From germline, CDR1 is SGHVS and CDR2 FQNEAQ. The CDR3 has 14 amino acids. The V end was cut by 5 bases, the J end by 2 bases, with 11 bases between. As DNA, the CDR3 is TGTGCCAGCAGCGGCTTTGGGGCCACAGATACGCAGTATTTT. It translates to CASSGFGATDTQYF.

This sequence joins TRBV6-1 and TRBJ2-1; TRBD2 matches at 8 bases. The germline gives CDR1 MNHNS, CDR2 SASEGT. The CDR3 is 16 amino acids. Trimming cost V 2 bases and J 2 bases; bases outside gene matches: 5. In DNA form, the CDR3 reads TGTGCCAGCAGTGAATGGAAAGCGGGGGCCTACAATGAGCAGTTCTTC. This sequence encodes CASSEWKAGAYNEQFF.

Comment on this clone: Relative to the germline gene, one junction end is altered; a read error may explain this. V and J are TRBV5-6 and TRBJ1-5, with D possibly matching TRBD1 (5 bases). This CDR3 region has 14 residues. CDR1 and CDR2 from the germline V gene are SGHDT and YYEEEE. CDR3 sequence: CASSWGQSNQSQHF. The CDR3 region has the DNA TGTGCCAGCAGCTGGGGCCAGAGCAATCAGTCCCAGCATTTT.

This clone was observed a single time. The chain links TRBV2 to TRBJ2-3; D might be TRBD1 (5 bases). This CDR3 region has 13 residues. With 10 bases removed from V and 4 bases from J, the gap between germline ends came to 15 bases. CDR1 SNHLY and CDR2 FYNNEI come from the germline V gene. CDR3 protein: CATYRLGPDTQYF. The CDR3, as DNA: TGTGCCACCTACAGGTTGGGGCCAGATACGCAGTATTTT.

The chain is built from TRBV27 and TRBJ1-2; no clear D gene. This CDR3 is built from 15 residues. The V gene's germline CDR1 is MNHEY and CDR2 SMNVEV (reference sequence). V was trimmed by 2 bases and J by 6 bases, leaving 16 bases between them. CDR3 amino acids: CASSLNNPGLDGYTF. In DNA form, the CDR3 reads TGTGCCAGCAGTTTAAATAATCCGGGGTTGGATGGCTACACCTTC.

There are a few counts of this clone. The rearrangement links TRBV16 to TRBJ2-1; TRBD2 aligns across 13 bases. CDR1 is KGHSY, CDR2 FQNENV, per germline. The V and J ends lost 7 bases and 7 bases, in that order; junction bases with no gene match: 4. This CDR3 comprises 14 residues. The CDR3 spells CASNPGLAGNEQFF. In DNA form, the CDR3 reads TGTGCCAGCAACCCGGGACTAGCGGGGAATGAGCAGTTCTTC.

There are a few counts of this clone. The chain carries TRBV5-1 and TRBJ2-2; possibly TRBD2 for D (6 bases). The CDR3 has 14 amino acids. V lost 5 bases and J 0 bases, leaving 8 bases between the germline ends. Germline V gene sequence: CDR1 SGHRS, CDR2 YFSETQ. The CDR3 DNA reads TGCGCCAGCAGGCCGGGGGCGAACACCGGGGAGCTGTTTTTT. Amino acid sequence: CASRPGANTGELFF.

The chain is built from TRBV6-5 and TRBJ2-2, with unresolved D. V lost 5 bases and J lost 6, with 16 bases in between. From germline, CDR1 is MNHEY and CDR2 SVGAGI. There are 15 residues in the CDR3. DNA of the CDR3: TGTGCCAGCAGTAACAAAGGAACAGAGCCCGGGGAGCTGTTTTTT. This encodes CASSNKGTEPGELFF.

The gene calls are TRBV13 and TRBJ1-4, with 12 bases lining up with TRBD1. This CDR3 is built from 15 residues. V lost 5 bases and J lost 8; bases outside the gene matches: 6. Germline V CDR1 and CDR2: PRHDT, FYEKMQ (reference sequence). CDR3 in DNA: TGTGCCAGCAGCCCACCGGGACAGGGGGCAGAAAAACTGTTTTTT. Residues: CASSPPGQGAEKLFF.

The chain recombines TRBV20-1 with TRBJ1-1; D unresolved. CDR1 DFQATT and CDR2 SNEGSKA come from the germline V gene (reference sequence). This CDR3 comprises 11 residues. The V end was cut by 1 base, the J end by 5 bases, with 5 bases between. The CDR3 DNA is TGCAGTGCTAGAGCGGGTACTGAAGCTTTCTTT. Translated: CSARAGTEAFF.

CDR3: CASSFSGQGMSEQYF. DNA of the CDR3: TGTGCCAGCAGCTTTTCCGGACAGGGAATGAGCGAGCAGTACTTC. This chain connects TRBV7-2 to TRBJ2-5, with 8 nucleotides matching TRBD1. The assigned J gene may be wrong: the sequence end matches TRBJ2-7 better. This CDR3 has 15 amino acids. Germline CDR1 and CDR2: SGHTA and FQGNSA.

This clone has just one count. The chain joins TRBV1 to TRBJ2-3; the DNA was not used to check the table's D call, TRBD2. TRBV1 represents a pseudogene. The CDR3 loop spans 15 amino acids. Here the CDR3 DNA reads TGCACCAGCAGCCAAGAGAAGCGGGGGGAAGATACGCAGTATTTT. This encodes CTSSQEKRGEDTQYF.

V usage is TRBV27 and J usage is TRBJ1-2, with 8 bases matching TRBD1. The CDR3 loop spans 15 amino acids. Looked up from germline, CDR1 is MNHEY and CDR2 is SMNVEV (reference sequence). The V segment lost 5 bases and the J segment 8 bases; nucleotides outside the gene matches: 13. The CDR3: CASSPSTGAQRGYTF. The CDR3 DNA reads TGTGCCAGCAGTCCCTCGACAGGGGCTCAGCGGGGCTACACCTTC.

J is TRBJ2-7 and V is TRBV29-1, with D possibly matching TRBD1 (6 bases). V dropped 7 bases and J dropped 2 bases, with 12 bases sitting between them. The germline CDR1 and CDR2 sequences are SQVTM and ANQGSEA. The CDR3 runs 12 residues. CDR3 sequence (DNA): TGCAGCGGCCGGGACACCACCTACGAGCAGTACTTC. Translated: CSGRDTTYEQYF.

The chain joins TRBV7-2 to TRBJ1-2; tentative D call: TRBD1 (6 bases). The germline V gene encodes CDR1 SGHTA and CDR2 FQGNSA. The length of the CDR3 is 13 residues. V was cut by 2 bases and J by 5 bases, with 9 bases left in between. DNA of the CDR3: TGTGCCAGCAGCTTAAGGGGGATTTATGGCTACACCTTC. It is translated as CASSLRGIYGYTF. Using reference TRBV7-2 and TRBJ1-2 for the parts outside the CDR3, the full variable domain is GAGVSQSPSNKVTEKGKDVELRCDPISGHTALYWYRQSLGQGLEFLIYFQGNSAPDKSGLPSDRFSAERTGGSVSTLTIQRTQQEDSAVYLCASSLRGIYGYTFGSGTRLTVV.

This clone has just one count. The CDR3 DNA is TGTGCCAGTAGTCACGGGGGGCTGGGCGGGGAGCTGTTTTTT. Its protein product is CASSHGGLGGELFF. The gene calls are TRBV19 and TRBJ2-2; tentatively, D is TRBD2 (7 bases). CDR1 LNHDA and CDR2 SQIVND come from the germline V gene (reference sequence). This CDR3 is built from 14 residues. V shed 5 bases and J shed 7 bases, with 14 bases lying between them.

The chain carries TRBV7-9 and TRBJ1-6; 7 positions agree with TRBD1. J gave up 9 bases and V 2 bases, and 13 bases lay outside the gene matches. Germline V lookup: CDR1 SEHNR, CDR2 FQNEAQ (reference sequence). There are 17 residues in the CDR3. DNA for the CDR3: TGTGCCAGCAGCTTAACATCTGGACAGGATCCAAGTTCACCCCTCCACTTT. It encodes CASSLTSGQDPSSPLHF.

The chain couples TRBV11-2 to TRBJ2-1; 8 positions agree with TRBD2. V lost 0 bases to trimming and J lost 8 bases; unmatched junction nucleotides: 6. CDR3 size: 15 residues. From germline, CDR1 is SGHAT and CDR2 FQNNGV. The CDR3 reads CASSLEGGGLDEQFF. In nucleotides, the CDR3 is TGTGCCAGCAGCTTAGAGGGCGGGGGGTTAGATGAGCAGTTCTTC. The full variable domain, with the rest looked up from reference TRBV11-2 and TRBJ2-1, is EAGVAQSPRYKIIEKRQSVAFWCNPISGHATLYWYQQILGQGPKLLIQFQNNGVVDDSQLPKDRFSAERLKGVDSTLKIQPAKLEDSAVYLCASSLEGGGLDEQFFGPGTRLTVL.

The chain is built from TRBV13 and TRBJ2-2; perhaps TRBD2 as D (6 bases). V lost 0 bases and J lost 0, with 8 bases in between. CDR1 is PRHDT and CDR2 is FYEKMQ in the germline V gene (reference sequence). This CDR3 has 16 amino acids. The CDR3 loop is CASSLGGGSNTGELFF. The CDR3 DNA sequence: TGTGCCAGCAGCTTAGGCGGGGGATCGAACACCGGGGAGCTGTTTTTT.

The chain combines TRBV2 with TRBJ1-5; D remains unclear. Between the trimmed V and J ends, which lost 5 bases and 4 bases, there was a span of 9 bases. This CDR3 has 13 amino acids. Per germline, CDR1 SNHLY and CDR2 FYNNEI. The CDR3 sequence is CASSLSWNQPQHF. The CDR3 region has the DNA TGTGCCAGCAGTCTATCTTGGAATCAGCCCCAGCATTTT. The complete variable domain, with remaining parts taken from reference TRBV2 and TRBJ1-5, reads EPEVTQTPSHQVTQMGQEVILRCVPISNHLYFYWYRQILGQKVEFLVSFYNNEISEKSEIFDDQFSVERPDGSNFTLKIRSTKLEDSAMYFCASSLSWNQPQHFGDGTRLSIL.

This sequence joins TRBV28 and TRBJ1-2; perhaps TRBD1 as D (5 bases). This CDR3 comprises 13 residues. Trimming shortened V by 6 bases and J by 6 bases, and 14 bases separated the two germline ends. Germline V gene data show CDR1 as MDHEN and CDR2 as SYDVKM. The CDR3 loop reads CASSYDSVDGYTF. In DNA form, the CDR3 reads TGTGCCAGCAGCTATGACAGTGTAGATGGCTACACCTTC.

This clone was seen a handful of times. The genes are TRBV18 and TRBJ1-1; 7 bases align to TRBD1. CDR1 and CDR2 (germline): KGHSH, LQKENI. The CDR3 is made up of 14 amino acids. Trimming cost V 4 bases and J 5 bases; bases outside gene matches: 7. The CDR3 spells CASSQDLQGTEAFF. CDR3 DNA: TGTGCCAGCTCACAAGACCTACAGGGGACTGAAGCTTTCTTT.

This clone was counted ten times or more. The chain carries TRBV10-3 and TRBJ1-6; weak D call: TRBD1 (6 bases). The CDR3 contains 12 residues. Germline assignment: CDR1 ENHRY and CDR2 SYGVKD. The germline V and J ends were trimmed by 4 bases and 11 bases, with 9 bases remaining between them. The CDR3 bases are TGTGCCATCAGTGTATCAGGGGCACCCCTCCACTTT. This encodes CAISVSGAPLHF.